The entry below describes one TCR beta chain. What it recognizes is unknown. Profiling relied on immunoSEQ multiplex PCR, and the TCRdb table lists in-frame clones only, not all of them. The data hold around 81,000 clones, with roughly 80% observed a single time. This entry belongs to a study of vaccination effects on CD4 cells after COVID-19. General study findings and limits: Marked contraction was observed in infection-induced and vaccine-induced clones late after vaccination.

Germline CDR1 is SQVTM and CDR2 is ANQGSEA. This CDR3 has 14 residues. V lost 2 bases and J lost 1, with 11 bases in between. Before any sequencing was done, the ViraFEST assay used viral peptide pools to expand antigen-specific CD4+ T cells. With about 9 days of culture completed, CD4+ T cells were isolated. All participants had two doses of either the BNT162b2 or mRNA-1273 vaccine. Nucleocapsid antibody tests were negative, and the vaccine recipients had no prior SARS-CoV-2 infection. On both days 3 and 7, half of the culture medium was replaced with IL-2 medium. The rearrangement joins TRBV29-1 to TRBJ1-1, with D perhaps TRBD1 (5 bases). The TCR comes from a human donor who received a COVID-19 vaccine. Sequencing used CD4+ T cells from PBMCs cultured with HCoV-OC43 spike peptides, obtained after COVID-19 vaccination. Subset: HCoV-OC43 spike overlapping peptide pool stimulation. CDR3 residues: CSVEPGTANTEAFF. The CDR3 DNA follows: TGCAGCGTTGAACCCGGGACCGCGAACACTGAAGCTTTCTTT.